The clone carrying this T cell receptor beta chain was seen once. What it recognizes is unknown. This same CDR3 is encoded by further DNA sequences in the sample. Per germline, CDR1 MDHEN and CDR2 SYDVKM. V was clipped by 3 bases and J by 4 bases, with 9 bases between them. CDR3 length: 13 residues. All donors qualified as healthy HIV-negative adults and had experienced no recent acute infections or vaccinations. Into CD45RA+ naive and CD45RA-negative memory subsets, the CD4+ cells were split. Sorted-subset replicate PCRs used 200 ng DNA, around 27,000 T cell genomes. TCRdb's table, derived via immunoSEQ multiplex PCR, lists solely in-frame clones and lacks some. The table lists fewer than 2.5 million clones, roughly 93% of them singletons. The sample is drawn from a study of shared clonotypes between healthy human individuals. Points from the study as a whole: Clonotype sharing across a handful of donors was observed for around 5.1% of naive CD4 clonotypes.

The chain combines TRBV28 with TRBJ1-2; no definite D call. Sequencing input: naive CD4+ T cells from PBMCs. Subset defined: CD45RA+ positively selected. The clonotype was recovered from a man between 18 and 29 years old in good health. Some clones in this sample may be carry-over from other donors' samples. CDR3 DNA: TGTGCCAGCAGTTTTGGAGGAATCTATGGCTACACCTTC. Translation gives CASSFGGIYGYTF.